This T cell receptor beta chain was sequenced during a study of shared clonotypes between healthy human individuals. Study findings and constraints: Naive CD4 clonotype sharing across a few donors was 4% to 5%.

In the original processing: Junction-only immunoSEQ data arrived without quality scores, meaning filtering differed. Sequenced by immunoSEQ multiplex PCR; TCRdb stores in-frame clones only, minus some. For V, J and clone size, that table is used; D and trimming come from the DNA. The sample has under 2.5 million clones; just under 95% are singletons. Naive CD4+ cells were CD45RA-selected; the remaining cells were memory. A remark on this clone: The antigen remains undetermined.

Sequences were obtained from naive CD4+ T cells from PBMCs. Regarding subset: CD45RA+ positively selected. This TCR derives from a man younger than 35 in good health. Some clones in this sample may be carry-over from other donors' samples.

CDR3 DNA: TGTGCCAGCAGTTCGACCCTGGGTGGGTACGAGCAGTACTTC. It is translated as CASSSTLGGYEQYF. The chain links TRBV28 to TRBJ2-7; D unclear. The CDR3 spans 14 residues. The germline V gene encodes CDR1 MDHEN and CDR2 SYDVKM. V dropped 4 bases and J dropped 4 bases, with 14 bases sitting between them.